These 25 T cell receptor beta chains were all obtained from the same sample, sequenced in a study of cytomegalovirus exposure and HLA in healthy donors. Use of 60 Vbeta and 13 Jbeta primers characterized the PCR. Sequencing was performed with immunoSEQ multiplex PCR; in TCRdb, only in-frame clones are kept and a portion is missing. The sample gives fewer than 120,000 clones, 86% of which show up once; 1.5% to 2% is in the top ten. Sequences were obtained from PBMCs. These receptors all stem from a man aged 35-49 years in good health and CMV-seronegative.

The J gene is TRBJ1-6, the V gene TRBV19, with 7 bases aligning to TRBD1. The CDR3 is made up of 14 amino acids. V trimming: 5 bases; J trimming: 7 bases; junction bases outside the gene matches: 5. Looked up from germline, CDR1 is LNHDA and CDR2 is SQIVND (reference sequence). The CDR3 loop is CASSAGTANSPLHF. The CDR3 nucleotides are TGTGCCAGTAGTGCCGGGACAGCCAATTCACCCCTCCACTTT.

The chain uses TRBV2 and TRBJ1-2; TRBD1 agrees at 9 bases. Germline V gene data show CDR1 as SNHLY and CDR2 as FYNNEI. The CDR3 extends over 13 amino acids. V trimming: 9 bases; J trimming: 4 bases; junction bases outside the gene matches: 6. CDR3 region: CARRTGDSYGYTF. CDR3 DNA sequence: TGTGCCAGAAGGACAGGGGACTCCTATGGCTACACCTTC.

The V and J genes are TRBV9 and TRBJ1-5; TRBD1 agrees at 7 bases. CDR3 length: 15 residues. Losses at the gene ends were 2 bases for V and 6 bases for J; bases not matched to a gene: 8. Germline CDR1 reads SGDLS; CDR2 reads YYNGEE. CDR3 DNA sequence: TGTGCCAGCAGCGTGACGGCGACAGGGCGTCAGCCCCAGCATTTT. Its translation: CASSVTATGRQPQHF.

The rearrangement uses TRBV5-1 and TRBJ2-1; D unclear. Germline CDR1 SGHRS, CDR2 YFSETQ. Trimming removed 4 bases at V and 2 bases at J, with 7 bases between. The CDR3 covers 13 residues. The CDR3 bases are TGCGCCAGCAGCGCGAGTACCTACAATGAGCAGTTCTTC. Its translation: CASSASTYNEQFF. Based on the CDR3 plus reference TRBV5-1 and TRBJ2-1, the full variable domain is KAGVTQTPRYLIKTRGQQVTLSCSPISGHRSVSWYQQTPGQGLQFLFEYFSETQRNKGNFPGRFSGRQFSNSRSEMNVSTLELGDSALYLCASSASTYNEQFFGPGTRLTVL.

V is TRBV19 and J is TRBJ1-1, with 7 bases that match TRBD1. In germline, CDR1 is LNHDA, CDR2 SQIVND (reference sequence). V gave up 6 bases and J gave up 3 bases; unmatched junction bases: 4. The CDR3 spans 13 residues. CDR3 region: CASRGDSHTEAFF. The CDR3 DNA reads TGTGCCAGTAGAGGGGACAGCCACACTGAAGCTTTCTTT.

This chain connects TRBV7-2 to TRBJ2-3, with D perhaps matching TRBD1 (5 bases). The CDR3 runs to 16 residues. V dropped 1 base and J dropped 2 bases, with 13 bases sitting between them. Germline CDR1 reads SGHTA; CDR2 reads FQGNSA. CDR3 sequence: CASSLDQGGVTDTQYF. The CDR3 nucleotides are TGTGCCAGCAGCTTAGATCAGGGTGGAGTCACAGATACGCAGTATTTT.

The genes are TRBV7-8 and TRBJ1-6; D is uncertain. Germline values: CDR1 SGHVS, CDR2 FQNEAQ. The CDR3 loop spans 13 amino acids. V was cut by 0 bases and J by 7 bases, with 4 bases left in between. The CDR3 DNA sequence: TGTGCCAGCAGCTTAGCGCAGAATTCACCCCTCCACTTT. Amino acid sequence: CASSLAQNSPLHF.

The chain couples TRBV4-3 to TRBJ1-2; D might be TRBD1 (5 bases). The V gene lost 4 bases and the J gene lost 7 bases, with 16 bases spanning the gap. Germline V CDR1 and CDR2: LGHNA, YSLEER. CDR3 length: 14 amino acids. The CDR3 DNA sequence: TGCGCCAGCAGCCTAAGGCAGGGTTCTGCTGGCTACACCTTC. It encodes CASSLRQGSAGYTF.

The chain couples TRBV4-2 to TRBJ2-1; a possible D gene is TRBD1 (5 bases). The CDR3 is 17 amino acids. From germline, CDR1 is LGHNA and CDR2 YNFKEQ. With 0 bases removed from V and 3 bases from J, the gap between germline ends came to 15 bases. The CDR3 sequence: CASSQDSRTRSYNEQFF. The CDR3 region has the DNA TGTGCCAGCAGCCAAGATTCGAGGACACGGAGCTACAATGAGCAGTTCTTC.

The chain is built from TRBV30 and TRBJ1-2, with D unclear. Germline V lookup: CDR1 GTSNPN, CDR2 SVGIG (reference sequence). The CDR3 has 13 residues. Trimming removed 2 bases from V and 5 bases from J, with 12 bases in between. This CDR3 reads CAWSHGVGYGYTF. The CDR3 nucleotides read TGTGCCTGGAGTCACGGGGTAGGGTATGGCTACACCTTC.

The CDR3 sequence: CASSPEALSGGYTF. The CDR3 bases are TGTGCCAGCAGCCCTGAGGCCCTCTCAGGGGGCTACACCTTC. V usage is TRBV5-4 and J usage is TRBJ1-2; perhaps TRBD1 as D (5 bases). Germline CDR1 reads SGHNT; CDR2 reads YYREEE (reference sequence). This CDR3 has 14 amino acids. The V gene lost 4 bases and the J gene lost 8 bases, with 18 bases spanning the gap.

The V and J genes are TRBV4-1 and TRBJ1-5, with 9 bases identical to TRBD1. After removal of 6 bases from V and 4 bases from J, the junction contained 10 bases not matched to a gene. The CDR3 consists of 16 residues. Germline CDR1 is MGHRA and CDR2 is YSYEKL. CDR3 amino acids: CASSATDRGLNQPQHF. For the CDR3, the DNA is TGCGCCAGCAGTGCAACGGACAGGGGCCTAAATCAGCCCCAGCATTTT.

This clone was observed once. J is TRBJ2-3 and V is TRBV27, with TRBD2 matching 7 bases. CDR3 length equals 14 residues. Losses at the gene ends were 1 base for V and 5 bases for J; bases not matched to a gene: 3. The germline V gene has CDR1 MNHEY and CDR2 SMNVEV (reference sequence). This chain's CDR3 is CASSLFGGKDTQYF. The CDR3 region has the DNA TGTGCCAGCAGTTTATTCGGGGGGAAAGATACGCAGTATTTT.

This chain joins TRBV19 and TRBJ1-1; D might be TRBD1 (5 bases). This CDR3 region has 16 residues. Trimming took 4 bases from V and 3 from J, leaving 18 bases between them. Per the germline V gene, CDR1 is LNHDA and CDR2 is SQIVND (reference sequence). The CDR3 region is CASSTPRQRNDTEAFF. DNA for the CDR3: TGTGCCAGTAGTACCCCTCGACAGAGAAATGACACTGAAGCTTTCTTT.

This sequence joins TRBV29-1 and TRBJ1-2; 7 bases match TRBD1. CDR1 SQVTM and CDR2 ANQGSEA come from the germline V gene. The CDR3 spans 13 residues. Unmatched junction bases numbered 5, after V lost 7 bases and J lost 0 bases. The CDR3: CSAQGDSNYGYTF. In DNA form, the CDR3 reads TGCAGCGCTCAGGGGGACTCTAACTATGGCTACACCTTC.

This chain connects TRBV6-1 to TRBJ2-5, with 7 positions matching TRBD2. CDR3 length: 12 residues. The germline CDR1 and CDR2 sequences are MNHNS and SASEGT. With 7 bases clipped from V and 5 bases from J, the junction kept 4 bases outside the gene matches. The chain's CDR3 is CASTRDYETQYF. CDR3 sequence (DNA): TGTGCCAGCACCCGGGACTATGAGACCCAGTACTTC.

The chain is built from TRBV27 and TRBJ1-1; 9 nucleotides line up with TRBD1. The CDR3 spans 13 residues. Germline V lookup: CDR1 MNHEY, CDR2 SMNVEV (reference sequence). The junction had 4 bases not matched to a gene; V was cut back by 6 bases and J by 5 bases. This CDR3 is CASRGQGRTEAFF. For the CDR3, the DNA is TGTGCCAGCAGGGGACAGGGACGGACTGAAGCTTTCTTT.

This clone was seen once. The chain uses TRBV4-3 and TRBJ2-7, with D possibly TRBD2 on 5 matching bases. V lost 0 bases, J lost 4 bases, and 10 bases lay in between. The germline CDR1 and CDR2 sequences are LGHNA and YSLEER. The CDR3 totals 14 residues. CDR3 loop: CASSQDNGIYEQYF. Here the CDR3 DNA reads TGCGCCAGCAGCCAAGATAACGGGATTTACGAGCAGTACTTC.

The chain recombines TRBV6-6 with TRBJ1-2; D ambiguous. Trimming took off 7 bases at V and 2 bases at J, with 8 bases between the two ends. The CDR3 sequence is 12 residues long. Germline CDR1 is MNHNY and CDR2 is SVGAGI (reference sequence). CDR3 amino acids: CASTTENYGYTF. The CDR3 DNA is TGTGCCAGCACAACGGAGAACTATGGCTACACCTTC.

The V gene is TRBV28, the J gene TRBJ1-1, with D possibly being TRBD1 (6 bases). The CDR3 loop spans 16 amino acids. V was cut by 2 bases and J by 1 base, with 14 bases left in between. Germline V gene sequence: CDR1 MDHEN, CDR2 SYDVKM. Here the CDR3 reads CASSLGGGRGNTEAFF. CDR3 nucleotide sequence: TGTGCCAGCAGTTTAGGGGGGGGCAGGGGGAACACTGAAGCTTTCTTT.

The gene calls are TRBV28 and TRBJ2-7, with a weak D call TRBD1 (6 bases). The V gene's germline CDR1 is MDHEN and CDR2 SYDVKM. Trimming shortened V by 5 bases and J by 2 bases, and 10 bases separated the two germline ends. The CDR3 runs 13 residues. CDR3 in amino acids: CASSGGLTYEQYF. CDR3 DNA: TGTGCCAGCAGTGGGGGCCTGACCTACGAGCAGTACTTC.

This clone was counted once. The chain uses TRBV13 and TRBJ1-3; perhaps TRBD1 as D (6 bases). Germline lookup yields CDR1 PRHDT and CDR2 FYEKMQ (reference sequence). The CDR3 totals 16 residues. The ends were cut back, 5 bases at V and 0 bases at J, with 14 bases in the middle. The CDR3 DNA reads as TGTGCCAGCAGCAGGGGGGGACGTAGCTCTGGAAACACCATATATTTT. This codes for CASSRGGRSSGNTIYF.

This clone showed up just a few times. As DNA, the CDR3 is TGTGCCAGCAGTGAAAGGCGGGACAGGGGAAATTCACCCCTCCACTTT. This codes for CASSERRDRGNSPLHF. The rearrangement uses TRBV6-1 and TRBJ1-6; 10 nucleotides line up with TRBD1. The CDR3 loop spans 16 amino acids. V lost 2 bases to trimming and J lost 7 bases; unmatched junction nucleotides: 5. Germline V lookup: CDR1 MNHNS, CDR2 SASEGT.

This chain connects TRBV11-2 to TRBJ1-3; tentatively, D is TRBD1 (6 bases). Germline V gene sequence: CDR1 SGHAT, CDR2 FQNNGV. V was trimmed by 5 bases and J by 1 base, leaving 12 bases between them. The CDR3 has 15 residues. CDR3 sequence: CASSLQGGSGNTIYF. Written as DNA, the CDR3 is TGTGCCAGCAGCCTTCAAGGGGGTTCTGGAAACACCATATATTTT.

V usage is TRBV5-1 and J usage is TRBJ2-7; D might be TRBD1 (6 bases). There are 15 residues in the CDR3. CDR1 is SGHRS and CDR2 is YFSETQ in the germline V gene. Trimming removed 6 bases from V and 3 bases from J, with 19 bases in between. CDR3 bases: TGCGCCAGCACCCCCGGGGACGGACAGATCTACGAGCAGTACTTC. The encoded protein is CASTPGDGQIYEQYF. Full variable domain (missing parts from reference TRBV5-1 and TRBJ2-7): KAGVTQTPRYLIKTRGQQVTLSCSPISGHRSVSWYQQTPGQGLQFLFEYFSETQRNKGNFPGRFSGRQFSNSRSEMNVSTLELGDSALYLCASTPGDGQIYEQYFGPGTRLTVT.